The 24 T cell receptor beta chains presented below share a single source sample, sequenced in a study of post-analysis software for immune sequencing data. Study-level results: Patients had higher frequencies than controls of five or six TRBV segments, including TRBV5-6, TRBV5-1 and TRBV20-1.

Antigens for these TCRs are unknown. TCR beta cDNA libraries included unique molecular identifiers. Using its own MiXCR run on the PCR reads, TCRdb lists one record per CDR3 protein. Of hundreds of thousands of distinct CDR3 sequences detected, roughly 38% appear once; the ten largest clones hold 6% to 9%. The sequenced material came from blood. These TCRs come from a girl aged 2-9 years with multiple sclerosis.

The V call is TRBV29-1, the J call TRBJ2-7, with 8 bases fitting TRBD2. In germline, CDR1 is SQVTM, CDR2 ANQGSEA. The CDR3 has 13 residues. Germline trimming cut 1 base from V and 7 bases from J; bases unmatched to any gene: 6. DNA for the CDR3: TGCAGCGTTGAAGGGGTGGGACTAGGGGAGCAGTACTTC. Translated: CSVEGVGLGEQYF.

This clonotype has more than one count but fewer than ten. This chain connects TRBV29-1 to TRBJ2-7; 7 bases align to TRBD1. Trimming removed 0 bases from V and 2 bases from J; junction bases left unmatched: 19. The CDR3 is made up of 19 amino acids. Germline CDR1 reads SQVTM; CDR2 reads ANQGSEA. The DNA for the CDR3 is TGCAGCGTTGAAGATCCCGTCGGGGTCGGCAGGGGGAATACCTACGAGCAGTACTTC. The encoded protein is CSVEDPVGVGRGNTYEQYF.

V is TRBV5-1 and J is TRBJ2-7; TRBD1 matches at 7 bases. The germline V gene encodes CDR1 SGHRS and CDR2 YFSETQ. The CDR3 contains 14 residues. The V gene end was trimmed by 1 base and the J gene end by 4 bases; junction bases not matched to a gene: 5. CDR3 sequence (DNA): TGCGCCAGCAGCTTGACAGGGGACCTATACGAGCAGTACTTC. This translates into CASSLTGDLYEQYF.

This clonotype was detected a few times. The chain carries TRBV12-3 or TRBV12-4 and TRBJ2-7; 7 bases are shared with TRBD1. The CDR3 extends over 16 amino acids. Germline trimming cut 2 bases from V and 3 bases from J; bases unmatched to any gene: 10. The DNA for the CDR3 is TGTGCCAGCAGTTTAACTCTACGGGACAGTATCTACGAGCAGTACTTC. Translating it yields CASSLTLRDSIYEQYF.

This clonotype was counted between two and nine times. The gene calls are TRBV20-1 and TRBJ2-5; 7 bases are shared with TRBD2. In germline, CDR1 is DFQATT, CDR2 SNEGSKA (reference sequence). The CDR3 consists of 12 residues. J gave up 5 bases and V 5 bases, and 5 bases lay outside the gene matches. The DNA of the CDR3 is TGCAGTGCTTCACTAGCGACGGAGACCCAGTACTTC. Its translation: CSASLATETQYF.

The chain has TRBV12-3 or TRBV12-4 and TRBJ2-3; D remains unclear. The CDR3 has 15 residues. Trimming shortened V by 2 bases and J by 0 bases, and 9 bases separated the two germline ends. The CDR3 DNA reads TGTGCCAGCAGTTTACGTCACCCTAGCACAGATACGCAGTATTTT. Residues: CASSLRHPSTDTQYF.

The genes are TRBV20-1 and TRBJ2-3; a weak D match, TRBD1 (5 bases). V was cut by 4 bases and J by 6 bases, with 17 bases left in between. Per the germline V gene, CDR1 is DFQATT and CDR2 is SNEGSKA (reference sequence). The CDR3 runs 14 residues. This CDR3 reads CSAIISGRLDTQYF. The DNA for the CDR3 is TGCAGTGCTATTATTTCAGGGCGGTTGGATACGCAGTATTTT.

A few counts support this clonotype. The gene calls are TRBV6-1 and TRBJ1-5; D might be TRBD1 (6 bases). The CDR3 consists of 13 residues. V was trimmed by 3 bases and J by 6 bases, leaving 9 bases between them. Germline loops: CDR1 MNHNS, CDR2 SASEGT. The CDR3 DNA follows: TGTGCCAGCAGTGATCACAGGGTTCAGCCCCAGCATTTT. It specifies CASSDHRVQPQHF.

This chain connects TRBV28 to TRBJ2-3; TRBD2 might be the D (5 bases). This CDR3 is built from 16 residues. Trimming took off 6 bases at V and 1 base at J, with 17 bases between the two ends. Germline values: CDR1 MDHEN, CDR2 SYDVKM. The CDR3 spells CASSLFRSGRTDTQYF. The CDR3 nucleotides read TGTGCCAGCAGCCTCTTTCGGAGCGGACGCACAGATACGCAGTATTTT.

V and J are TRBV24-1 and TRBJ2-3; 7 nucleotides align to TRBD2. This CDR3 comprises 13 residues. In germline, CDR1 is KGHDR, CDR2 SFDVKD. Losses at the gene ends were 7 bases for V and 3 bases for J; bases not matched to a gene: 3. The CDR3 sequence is CATSGRLTDTQYF. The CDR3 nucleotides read TGTGCCACCAGCGGGAGGTTGACAGATACGCAGTATTTT.

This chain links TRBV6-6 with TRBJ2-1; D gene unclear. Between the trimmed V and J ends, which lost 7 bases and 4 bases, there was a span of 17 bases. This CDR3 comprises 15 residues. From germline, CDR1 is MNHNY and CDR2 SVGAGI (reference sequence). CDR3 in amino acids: CASTTTGRRYNEQFF. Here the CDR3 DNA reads TGTGCCAGCACCACGACTGGGCGAAGGTACAATGAGCAGTTCTTC.

CDR3 DNA: TGCAGCCTGGGACTAGCGGGGAATGAGCAGTTCTTC. Translation: CSLGLAGNEQFF. The chain has TRBV29-1 and TRBJ2-1; TRBD2 matches at 13 bases. The CDR3 length is 12 residues. Germline V gives CDR1 SQVTM, CDR2 ANQGSEA. V lost 8 bases, J lost 7 bases, and 2 bases stayed unmatched.

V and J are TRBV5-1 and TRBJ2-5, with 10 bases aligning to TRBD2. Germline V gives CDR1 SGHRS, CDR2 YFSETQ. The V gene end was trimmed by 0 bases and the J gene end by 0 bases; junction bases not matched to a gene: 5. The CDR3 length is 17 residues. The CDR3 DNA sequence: TGCGCCAGCAGCTTGGATCCAGCGGGGGGGTACCAAGAGACCCAGTACTTC. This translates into CASSLDPAGGYQETQYF.

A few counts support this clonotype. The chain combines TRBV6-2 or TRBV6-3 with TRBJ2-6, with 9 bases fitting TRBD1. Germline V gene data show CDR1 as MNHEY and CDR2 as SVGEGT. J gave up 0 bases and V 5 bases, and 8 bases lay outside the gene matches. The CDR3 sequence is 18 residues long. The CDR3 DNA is TGTGCCAGCAGTCATGACCCGGGACAGGGCTCTGGGGCCAACGTCCTGACTTTC. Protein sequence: CASSHDPGQGSGANVLTF.

Written as DNA, the CDR3 is TGCAGTGCCCCCCCAGGGAACGGGGCCAACGTCCTGACTTTC. Protein sequence: CSAPPGNGANVLTF. The gene calls are TRBV20-1 and TRBJ2-6, with D possibly matching TRBD1 (5 bases). The V end was cut by 6 bases, the J end by 4 bases, with 13 bases between. This CDR3 region has 14 residues. Germline CDR1 is DFQATT and CDR2 is SNEGSKA (reference sequence).

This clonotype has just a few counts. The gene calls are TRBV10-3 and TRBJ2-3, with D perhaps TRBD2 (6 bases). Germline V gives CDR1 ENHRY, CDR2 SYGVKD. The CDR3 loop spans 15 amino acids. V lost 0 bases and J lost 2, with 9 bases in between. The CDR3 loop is CAISESGLNTDTQYF. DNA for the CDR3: TGTGCCATCAGTGAGTCGGGACTTAACACAGATACGCAGTATTTT.

CDR3 bases: TGTGCCAGCAGCCTCCAACTGAACTATGGCTACACCTTC. The encoded protein is CASSLQLNYGYTF. The chain uses TRBV28 and TRBJ1-2, with D hard to call. V was trimmed by 6 bases and J by 2 bases, leaving 10 bases between them. Germline V gives CDR1 MDHEN, CDR2 SYDVKM. This CDR3 region has 13 residues.

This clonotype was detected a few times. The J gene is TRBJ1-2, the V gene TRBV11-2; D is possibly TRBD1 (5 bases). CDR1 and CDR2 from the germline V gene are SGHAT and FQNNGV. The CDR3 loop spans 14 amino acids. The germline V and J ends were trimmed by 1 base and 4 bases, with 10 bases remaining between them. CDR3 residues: CASSLVDGGYGYTF. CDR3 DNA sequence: TGTGCCAGCAGCTTAGTTGACGGGGGCTATGGCTACACCTTC.

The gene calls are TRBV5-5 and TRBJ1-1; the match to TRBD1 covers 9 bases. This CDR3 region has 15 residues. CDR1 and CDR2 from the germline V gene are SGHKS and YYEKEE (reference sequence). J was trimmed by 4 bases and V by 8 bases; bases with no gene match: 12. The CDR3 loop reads CASFGTTGGLTEAFF. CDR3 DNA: TGTGCCAGTTTCGGAACAACAGGGGGCCTCACTGAAGCTTTCTTT. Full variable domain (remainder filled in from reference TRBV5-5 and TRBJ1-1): DAGVTQSPTHLIKTRGQQVTLRCSPISGHKSVSWYQQVLGQGPQFIFQYYEKEERGRGNFPDRFSARQFPNYSSELNVNALLLGDSALYLCASFGTTGGLTEAFFGQGTRLTVV.

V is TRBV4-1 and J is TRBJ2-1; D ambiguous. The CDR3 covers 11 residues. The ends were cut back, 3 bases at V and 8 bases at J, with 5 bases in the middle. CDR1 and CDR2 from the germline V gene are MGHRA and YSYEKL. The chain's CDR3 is CASSHGYEQFF. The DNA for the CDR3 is TGCGCCAGCAGCCACGGATATGAGCAGTTCTTC.

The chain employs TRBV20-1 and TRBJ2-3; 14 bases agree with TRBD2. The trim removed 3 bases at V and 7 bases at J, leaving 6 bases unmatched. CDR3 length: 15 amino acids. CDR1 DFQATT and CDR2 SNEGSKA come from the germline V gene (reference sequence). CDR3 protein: CSARGLAGAHYTQYF. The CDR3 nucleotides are TGCAGTGCTAGGGGACTAGCGGGAGCCCACTATACGCAGTATTTT.

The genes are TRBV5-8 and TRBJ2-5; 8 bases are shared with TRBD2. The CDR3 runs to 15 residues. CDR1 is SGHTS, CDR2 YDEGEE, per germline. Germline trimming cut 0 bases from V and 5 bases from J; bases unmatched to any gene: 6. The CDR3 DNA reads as TGTGCCAGCAGCTTGGGGACTAGCCGGTTGGAGACCCAGTACTTC. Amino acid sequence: CASSLGTSRLETQYF. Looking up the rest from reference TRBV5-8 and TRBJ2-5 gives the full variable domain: EAGVTQSPTHLIKTRGQQATLRCSPISGHTSVYWYQQALGLGLQFLLWYDEGEERNRGNFPPRFSGRQFPNYSSELNVNALELEDSALYLCASSLGTSRLETQYFGPGTRLLVL.

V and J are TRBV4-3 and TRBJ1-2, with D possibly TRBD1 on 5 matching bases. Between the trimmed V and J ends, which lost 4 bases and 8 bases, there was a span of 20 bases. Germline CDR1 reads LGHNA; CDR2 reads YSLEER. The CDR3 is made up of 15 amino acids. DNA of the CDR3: TGCGCCAGCAGCCCGACCTCTATGGACACATTGGGCTACACCTTC. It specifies CASSPTSMDTLGYTF.

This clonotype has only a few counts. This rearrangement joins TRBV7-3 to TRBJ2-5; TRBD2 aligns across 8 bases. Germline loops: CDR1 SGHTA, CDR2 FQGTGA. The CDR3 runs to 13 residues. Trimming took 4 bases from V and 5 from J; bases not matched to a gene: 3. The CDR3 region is CASSSGGLETQYF. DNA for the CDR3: TGTGCCAGCAGCTCGGGGGGGCTGGAGACCCAGTACTTC.